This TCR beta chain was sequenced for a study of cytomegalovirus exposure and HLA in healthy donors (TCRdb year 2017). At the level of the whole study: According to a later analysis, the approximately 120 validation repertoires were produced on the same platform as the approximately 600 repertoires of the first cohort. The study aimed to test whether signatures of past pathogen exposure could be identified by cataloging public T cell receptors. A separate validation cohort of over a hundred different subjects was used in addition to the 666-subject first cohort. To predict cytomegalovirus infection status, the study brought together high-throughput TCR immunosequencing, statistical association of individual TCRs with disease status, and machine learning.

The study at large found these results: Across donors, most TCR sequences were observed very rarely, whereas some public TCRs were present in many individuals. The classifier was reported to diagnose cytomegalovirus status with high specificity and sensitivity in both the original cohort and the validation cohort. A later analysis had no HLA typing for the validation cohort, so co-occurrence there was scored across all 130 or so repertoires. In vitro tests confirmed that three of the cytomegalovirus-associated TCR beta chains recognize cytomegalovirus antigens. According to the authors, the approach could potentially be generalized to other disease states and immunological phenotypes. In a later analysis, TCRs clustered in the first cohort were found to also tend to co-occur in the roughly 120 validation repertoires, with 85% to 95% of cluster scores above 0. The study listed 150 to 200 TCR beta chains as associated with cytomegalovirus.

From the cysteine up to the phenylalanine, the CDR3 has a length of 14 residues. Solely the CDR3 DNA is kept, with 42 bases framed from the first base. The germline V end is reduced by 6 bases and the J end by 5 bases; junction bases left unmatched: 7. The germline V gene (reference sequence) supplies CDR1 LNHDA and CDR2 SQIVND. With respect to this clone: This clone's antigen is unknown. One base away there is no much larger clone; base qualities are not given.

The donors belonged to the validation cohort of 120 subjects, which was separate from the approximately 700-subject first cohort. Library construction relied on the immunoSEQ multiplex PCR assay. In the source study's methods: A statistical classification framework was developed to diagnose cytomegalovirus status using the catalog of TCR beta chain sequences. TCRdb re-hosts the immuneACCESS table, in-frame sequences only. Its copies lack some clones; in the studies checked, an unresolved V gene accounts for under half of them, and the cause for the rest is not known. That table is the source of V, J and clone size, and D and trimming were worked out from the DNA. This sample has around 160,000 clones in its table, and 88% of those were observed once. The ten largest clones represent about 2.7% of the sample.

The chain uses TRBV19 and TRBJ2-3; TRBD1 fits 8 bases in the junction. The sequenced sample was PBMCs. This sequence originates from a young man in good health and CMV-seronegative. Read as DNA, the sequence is TGTGCCAGTAGCCAGGGGGCAGGAGGAGATACGCAGTATTTT. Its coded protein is CASSQGAGGDTQYF.